This entry lists 21 T cell receptor beta chains sequenced from one sample in a study of glioma-infiltrating T cells (dated by TCRdb to about 2016). The listed sequencing device is Illumina MiSeq. The iRepertoire nested amplicon-rescue multiplex PCR (arm-PCR) platform was used to amplify TCR alpha and beta CDR3 regions from RNA. TCRdb handled the public reads itself, with Q25 trimming in fastp and clone calling in MiXCR, and kept productive beta chains. Every distinct CDR3 protein forms one entry, paired with its most common genes and DNA. This sample has thousands of distinct CDR3 sequences in its table, and about nine tenths of those were observed once. 26% of the sample is taken by the ten largest. The sample comprised glioma tissue, nonneoplastic brain tissue, or PBMCs (not recorded which). All receptors come from a human donor with low-grade glioma or glioblastoma, undergoing nonglioma brain surgery, or in good health (not recorded which).

Worth noting for this clonotype: As an off-target read in a library built for alpha chains, this beta chain has a frequency of little significance. V usage is TRBV20-1 and J usage is TRBJ2-2; 7 nucleotides align to TRBD2. CDR3 size: 16 residues. Per the germline V gene, CDR1 is DFQATT and CDR2 is SNEGSKA (reference sequence). With 0 bases clipped from V and 1 base from J, the junction kept 5 bases outside the gene matches. This CDR3 is CSARENVAGNTGELFF. The CDR3 nucleotides read TGCAGTGCTAGAGAGAATGTAGCGGGGAACACCGGGGAGCTGTTTTTT.

This clonotype was seen only once. This beta chain is an unintended read in a library built for alpha chains; its size means little. This sequence joins TRBV6-2 or TRBV6-3 and TRBJ1-1; no reliable D call. Germline lookup yields CDR1 MNHEY and CDR2 SVGEGT. The V gene lost 6 bases and the J gene lost 3 bases, with 11 bases spanning the gap. The length of the CDR3 is 13 residues. The CDR3 DNA reads TGTGCCAGCAGGTTCGGGAAGGACACTGAAGCTTTCTTT. This encodes CASRFGKDTEAFF.

Details on this clonotype: A junction boundary mismatches the germline segment, possibly from a read error. Since the library was made to target alpha chains, this beta chain is a stray read and its abundance is not meaningful. The V gene is TRBV27, the J gene TRBJ1-2; 11 bases match TRBD1. Germline CDR1 MNHEY, CDR2 SMNVEV (reference sequence). This CDR3 is 18 amino acids long. CDR3 amino acids: CAISVTRTGGDANYGYTF. The CDR3 nucleotides read TGTGCCATCAGTGTGACCCGGACAGGGGGCGACGCTAACTATGGCTACACCTTC.

A remark on this clonotype: Within a library made for alpha chains, this beta chain is off target, and its count is uninformative. The chain joins TRBV6-5 to TRBJ2-3; D may be TRBD2 (6 bases). CDR1 MNHEY and CDR2 SVGAGI come from the germline V gene. Trimming shortened V by 8 bases and J by 4 bases, and 13 bases separated the two germline ends. This CDR3 region has 13 residues. The CDR3 reads CASEEGHPDTQYF. The DNA of the CDR3 is TGTGCCAGCGAGGAGGGCCATCCAGATACGCAGTATTTT.

This clonotype was observed a handful of times. For a library built for alpha chains, this beta chain is a stray read; little rests on its size. This chain connects TRBV25-1 to TRBJ2-1; maybe TRBD1 (5 bases). The CDR3 runs to 13 residues. Trimming cost V 9 bases and J 0 bases, with 9 bases left between them. Germline lookup yields CDR1 MGHDK and CDR2 SYGVNS. The CDR3 DNA reads as TGTGCCAGTCAGGGAAGCTCCTACAATGAGCAGTTCTTC. Its translation: CASQGSSYNEQFF.

Concerning this clonotype itself: The library was designed around alpha chains, so this beta chain is a stray read whose abundance carries little weight. The chain joins TRBV6-5 to TRBJ2-5; D not resolved. The germline gives CDR1 MNHEY, CDR2 SVGAGI. This CDR3 is built from 14 residues. Trimming left V 1 base short and J 7 bases short, with 13 bases between. CDR3 nucleotides: TGTGCCAGCAGTTACTTGTCCCCCGGGTCGACCCAGTACTTC. This translates into CASSYLSPGSTQYF.

This clonotype was observed a single time. Being off target in a library aimed at alpha chains, this beta chain has a size of little meaning. The chain carries TRBV24-1 and TRBJ2-5; 7 bases match TRBD1. The germline gives CDR1 KGHDR, CDR2 SFDVKD. The trim removed 4 bases at V and 5 bases at J, leaving 6 bases unmatched. CDR3 length: 14 residues. In DNA form, the CDR3 reads TGTGCCACCAGTGAGTTGGGGACAGTGGAGACCCAGTACTTC. It codes for CATSELGTVETQYF.

In the case of this clonotype: This beta chain turned up in a library designed for alpha chains; as an off-target read, its abundance says little. This chain joins TRBV19 and TRBJ2-7, with D perhaps TRBD2 (6 bases). Per the germline V gene, CDR1 is LNHDA and CDR2 is SQIVND (reference sequence). This CDR3 contains 13 residues. V lost 4 bases and J 11 bases, leaving 18 bases between the germline ends. The CDR3 here is CASSTGPWEEKYF. CDR3 DNA: TGTGCCAGTAGTACAGGCCCCTGGGAGGAGAAGTACTTC. The full variable domain, in which reference TRBV19 and TRBJ2-7 provide the parts outside the CDR3, is DGGITQSPKYLFRKEGQNVTLSCEQNLNHDAMYWYRQDPGQGLRLIYYSQIVNDFQKGDIAEGYSVSREKKESFPLTVTSAQKNPTAFYLCASSTGPWEEKYFGPGTRLTVT.

Turning to this clonotype: A library made for alpha chains picked up this beta chain off target, so its size means little. This rearrangement joins TRBV5-4 to TRBJ1-1; perhaps TRBD1 as D (6 bases). This CDR3 region has 16 residues. V lost 0 bases and J 0 bases, leaving 12 bases between the germline ends. Germline CDR1 is SGHNT and CDR2 is YYREEE (reference sequence). The CDR3 bases are TGTGCCAGCAGCTTGGGGGGGCCCGTTATGAACACTGAAGCTTTCTTT. Protein product: CASSLGGPVMNTEAFF.

Concerning this clonotype itself: For a library built for alpha chains, this beta chain is a stray read; little rests on its size. The chain couples TRBV6-6 to TRBJ2-7; tentatively, D is TRBD1 (6 bases). Trimming took 7 bases from V and 2 from J, leaving 15 bases between them. The CDR3 length is 14 residues. Germline CDR1 is MNHNY and CDR2 is SVGAGI (reference sequence). CDR3 sequence: CASKTTGLTYEQYF. CDR3 coding DNA: TGTGCCAGCAAAACGACAGGTCTTACCTACGAGCAGTACTTC.

To note about this clonotype: This beta chain was picked up by a library intended for alpha chains and is off target, so its count carries little meaning. In DNA, the CDR3 is TGCAGTGCTAGAGATTGGGGGACTGAAGCTTTCTTT. It specifies CSARDWGTEAFF. The chain carries TRBV20-1 and TRBJ1-1; a weak D match, TRBD1 (5 bases). Trimming took 0 bases from V and 5 from J, leaving 7 bases between them. The CDR3 covers 12 residues. CDR1 and CDR2 from the germline V gene are DFQATT and SNEGSKA (reference sequence).

Remarks on this clonotype: A library prepared for alpha chains yielded this beta chain as an off-target read; its size is of little meaning. This chain joins TRBV20-1 and TRBJ2-4; 8 bases match TRBD2. Germline CDR1 is DFQATT and CDR2 is SNEGSKA (reference sequence). The junction had 3 bases not matched to a gene; V was cut back by 0 bases and J by 8 bases. The CDR3 consists of 13 residues. CDR3 in amino acids: CSARDFGRDIQYF. CDR3 coding DNA: TGCAGTGCTAGAGATTTCGGGAGGGACATTCAGTACTTC.

In regard to this clonotype: The library was built for alpha chains, so this beta chain is an off-target read and its size means little. The chain couples TRBV20-1 to TRBJ1-2; D not resolved. Germline loops: CDR1 DFQATT, CDR2 SNEGSKA (reference sequence). V shed 0 bases and J shed 0 bases, with 2 bases lying between them. The CDR3 spans 12 residues. CDR3 bases: TGCAGTGCTAGAGACGCTAACTATGGCTACACCTTC. Its translation is CSARDANYGYTF.

In regard to this clonotype: This beta chain appears as a stray read in a library generated for alpha chains; its size is not informative. J is TRBJ1-5 and V is TRBV27; D gene uncertain. This CDR3 has 16 residues. Trimming left V 6 bases short and J 0 bases short, with 15 bases between. In germline, CDR1 is MNHEY, CDR2 SMNVEV (reference sequence). The CDR3 nucleotides read TGTGCCAGCAGACGCGGTGGTAGGTTTAGCAATCAGCCCCAGCATTTT. Translation: CASRRGGRFSNQPQHF.

To note about this clonotype: Found in a library prepared for alpha chains, this beta chain is an off-target read, and its abundance has little meaning. The rearrangement joins TRBV7-2 to TRBJ1-2, with D maybe TRBD1 (5 bases). Germline lookup yields CDR1 SGHTA and CDR2 FQGNSA. This CDR3 spans 13 amino acids. Trimming pared 5 bases from V and 8 bases from J, leaving 15 bases between. DNA for the CDR3: TGTGCCAGCAGCGCGGGGCAGGGATACGGCTACACCTTC. This translates into CASSAGQGYGYTF.

As to this clonotype: This beta chain came through as a stray read in a library set up for alpha chains, and its size says little. The chain recombines TRBV12-5 with TRBJ1-2; D unresolved. The CDR3 consists of 12 residues. CDR1 is LGHNT, CDR2 FRNRAP, per germline. V was clipped by 7 bases and J by 4 bases, with 10 bases between them. The chain's CDR3 is CASAVDFYGYTF. CDR3 DNA sequence: TGTGCTAGTGCCGTAGATTTCTATGGCTACACCTTC. The full variable domain, rest sourced from reference TRBV12-5 and TRBJ1-2, is DARVTQTPRHKVTEMGQEVTMRCQPILGHNTVFWYRQTMMQGLELLAYFRNRAPLDDSGMPKDRFSAEMPDATLATLKIQPSEPRDSAVYFCASAVDFYGYTFGSGTRLTVV.

As for this clonotype: This beta chain represents an off-target read in a library built for alpha chains; its size is of limited meaning. CDR3 nucleotides: TGTGCCAGCAGAATTAAACAGGGCACAGATACGCAGTATTTT. Protein sequence: CASRIKQGTDTQYF. The V call is TRBV28, the J call TRBJ2-3, with a weak D call TRBD1 (5 bases). From germline, CDR1 is MDHEN and CDR2 SYDVKM. Trimming left V 6 bases short and J 1 base short, with 11 bases between. The CDR3 length is 14 residues.

About this clonotype: The junction departs from germline at one end; a sequencing error may be responsible. Because the library targeted alpha chains, this beta chain is an off-target read whose size means little. V gene TRBV6-9 combines with J gene TRBJ1-1; D gene ambiguous. Germline CDR1 is MNHGY and CDR2 is SVAAGI. The CDR3 runs to 13 residues. The CDR3 bases are TGTGCCAGCGGTTACGTAGGGTCCACTGAAGCTTTCTTT. It specifies CASGYVGSTEAFF.

Regarding this clonotype: This beta chain turned up in a library designed for alpha chains; as an off-target read, its abundance says little. The chain links TRBV2 to TRBJ1-2, with 7 bases that match TRBD1. The CDR3 runs 16 residues. Germline CDR1 is SNHLY and CDR2 is FYNNEI. Trimming took 2 bases from V and 5 from J; bases not matched to a gene: 11. The CDR3 protein is CASSELSGTALYGYTF. The CDR3 nucleotides read TGTGCCAGCAGTGAATTATCAGGGACAGCACTGTATGGCTACACCTTC.

As for this clonotype: In a library made to pick up alpha chains, this beta chain is a stray read with a size that means little. The V and J genes are TRBV20-1 and TRBJ1-5; no clear D gene. The CDR3 is 13 amino acids. V gave up 3 bases and J gave up 4 bases, with 10 bases separating them. Per the germline V gene, CDR1 is DFQATT and CDR2 is SNEGSKA (reference sequence). The CDR3 here is CSASVGVNQPQHF. CDR3 in DNA: TGCAGTGCTAGTGTCGGCGTGAATCAGCCCCAGCATTTT.

Points on this clonotype: This beta chain slipped into a library made for alpha chains as a stray read, so its size is not meaningful. The chain carries TRBV11-2 and TRBJ2-3; D remains ambiguous. The germline V gene encodes CDR1 SGHAT and CDR2 FQNNGV. CDR3 length: 13 amino acids. Trimming shortened V by 4 bases and J by 1 base, and 6 bases separated the two germline ends. The CDR3 region has the DNA TGTGCCAGCAGCTCACTCCGCACAGATACGCAGTATTTT. Translated, it gives CASSSLRTDTQYF. The variable domain in full, with the rest retrieved from reference TRBV11-2 and TRBJ2-3, is EAGVAQSPRYKIIEKRQSVAFWCNPISGHATLYWYQQILGQGPKLLIQFQNNGVVDDSQLPKDRFSAERLKGVDSTLKIQPAKLEDSAVYLCASSSLRTDTQYFGPGTRLTVL.